One sample yielded the 30 T cell receptor beta chains listed below, sequenced in a study of OX40 agonist ivuxolimab in advanced cancers. This table comes from immunoSEQ multiplex PCR, and its TCRdb copy is limited to in-frame clones, with some not included. The table has 70,000 to 95,000 clones, around 94% seen once. Specimen: CD4+ or CD8+ T cells sorted from blood, collected in a trial of the OX40 agonist ivuxolimab. The receptor set was obtained from an adult with an advanced solid tumor such as melanoma, head and neck, liver or kidney cancer.

This clone was seen only once. J is TRBJ1-2 and V is TRBV4-3; D uncertain. With 2 bases removed from V and 8 bases from J, the gap between germline ends came to 12 bases. CDR3 length: 13 residues. The germline V gene encodes CDR1 LGHNA and CDR2 YSLEER. The CDR3 region is CASSQRAGEGYTF. CDR3 sequence (DNA): TGCGCCAGCAGCCAAAGGGCCGGGGAAGGCTACACCTTC.

The rearrangement links TRBV7-8 to TRBJ2-7; 8 bases line up with TRBD1. After removal of 1 base from V and 6 bases from J, the junction contained 2 bases not matched to a gene. Per the germline V gene, CDR1 is SGHVS and CDR2 is FQNEAQ. The length of the CDR3 is 13 residues. In nucleotides, the CDR3 is TGTGCCAGCAGCTTAGGGACAGGGAGCGAGCAGTACTTC. Amino acids: CASSLGTGSEQYF. Using reference TRBV7-8 and TRBJ2-7 for the parts outside the CDR3, the full variable domain is GAGVSQSPRYKVAKRGQDVALRCDPISGHVSLFWYQQALGQGPEFLTYFQNEAQLDKSGLPSDRFFAERPEGSVSTLKIQRTQQEDSAVYLCASSLGTGSEQYFGPGTRLTVT.

The CDR3 sequence is CASSHGRASTNEKLFF. Here the CDR3 DNA reads TGTGCCAGTAGCCACGGACGGGCCTCAACTAATGAAAAACTGTTTTTT. This chain joins TRBV19 and TRBJ1-4; D remains unclear. Per germline, CDR1 LNHDA and CDR2 SQIVND (reference sequence). V lost 6 bases and J 0 bases, leaving 14 bases between the germline ends. There are 16 residues in the CDR3.

The chain couples TRBV19 to TRBJ2-3, with TRBD2 matching over 10 bases. V was pared by 2 bases and J by 5 bases, with 10 bases of the junction left unmatched. This CDR3 has 17 amino acids. Looked up from germline, CDR1 is LNHDA and CDR2 is SQIVND (reference sequence). CDR3 nucleotide sequence: TGTGCCAGTAGTATAAGGGGCCGAGCGGGGGGGCTAGATACGCAGTATTTT. Its translation: CASSIRGRAGGLDTQYF.

V and J are TRBV13 and TRBJ1-5; the D is unclear. There are 12 residues in the CDR3. Germline V gene lookup returns CDR1 PRHDT and CDR2 FYEKMQ (reference sequence). Trimming removed 4 bases at V and 5 bases at J, with 6 bases between. The CDR3 reads CASSSGDQPQHF. The CDR3 nucleotides read TGTGCCAGCAGCTCCGGGGATCAGCCCCAGCATTTT.

The gene calls are TRBV9 and TRBJ2-3, with a weak D call TRBD1 (6 bases). Germline loops: CDR1 SGDLS, CDR2 YYNGEE. Trimming removed 4 bases at V and 0 bases at J, with 12 bases between. The CDR3 has 15 residues. This chain's CDR3 is CASSPFGTSTDTQYF. The CDR3 DNA is TGTGCCAGCAGCCCCTTCGGGACAAGCACAGATACGCAGTATTTT.

The V and J genes are TRBV5-1 and TRBJ2-7, with TRBD1 as a possible D gene (5 bases). CDR1 is SGHRS and CDR2 is YFSETQ in the germline V gene. The germline V and J ends were trimmed by 3 bases and 2 bases, with 9 bases remaining between them. This CDR3 region has 13 residues. CDR3 nucleotide sequence: TGCGCCAGCAGCTCGACAGCCGCCTACGAGCAGTACTTC. This sequence encodes CASSSTAAYEQYF. Variable domain in full (rest from reference TRBV5-1 and TRBJ2-7): KAGVTQTPRYLIKTRGQQVTLSCSPISGHRSVSWYQQTPGQGLQFLFEYFSETQRNKGNFPGRFSGRQFSNSRSEMNVSTLELGDSALYLCASSSTAAYEQYFGPGTRLTVT.

V is TRBV5-1 and J is TRBJ2-7; D not resolved. Per the germline V gene, CDR1 is SGHRS and CDR2 is YFSETQ. The V end lost 0 bases, the J end lost 2 bases, and 3 bases lay between the germline ends. The CDR3 is 12 residues long. CDR3 loop: CASSLGAYEQYF. CDR3 coding DNA: TGCGCCAGCAGCTTGGGGGCCTACGAGCAGTACTTC.

Remarks on this clone: Other DNA sequences of this sample code for an identical CDR3. The chain recombines TRBV27 with TRBJ2-7, with 8 positions matching TRBD1. Trimming at V came to 2 bases and at J to 1 base, leaving 1 base not matched to a gene. The CDR3 spans 14 residues. Per the germline V gene, CDR1 is MNHEY and CDR2 is SMNVEV (reference sequence). The CDR3 spells CASSLGQGSYEQYF. The CDR3 region has the DNA TGTGCCAGCAGTTTAGGACAGGGATCCTACGAGCAGTACTTC.

The table lists this clone with a few counts. The V call is TRBV20-1, the J call TRBJ1-1; D might be TRBD1 (5 bases). V dropped 4 bases and J dropped 6 bases, with 9 bases sitting between them. The V gene's germline CDR1 is DFQATT and CDR2 SNEGSKA (reference sequence). This CDR3 is 11 amino acids long. CDR3 protein: CSATGGAEAFF. The CDR3 DNA sequence: TGCAGTGCTACCGGGGGGGCTGAAGCTTTCTTT.

This chain connects TRBV5-6 to TRBJ2-2; maybe TRBD2 (5 bases). The germline V gene encodes CDR1 SGHDT and CDR2 YYEEEE. This CDR3 comprises 17 residues. The ends were cut back, 4 bases at V and 6 bases at J, with 22 bases in the middle. The CDR3 sequence is CASSPFGPPRVAGELFF. As DNA, the CDR3 is TGTGCCAGCAGCCCCTTCGGGCCACCGCGGGTGGCCGGGGAGCTGTTTTTT.

J is TRBJ2-7 and V is TRBV19; 11 bases match TRBD1. From germline, CDR1 is LNHDA and CDR2 SQIVND (reference sequence). The CDR3 totals 15 residues. The trim removed 3 bases at V and 3 bases at J, leaving 4 bases unmatched. CDR3 residues: CASSIAGTGGYEQYF. CDR3 DNA sequence: TGTGCCAGTAGTATCGCCGGGACAGGGGGCTACGAGCAGTACTTC.

This sequence joins TRBV6-1 and TRBJ1-2; D is perhaps TRBD1 (6 bases). The germline V gene has CDR1 MNHNS and CDR2 SASEGT. Trimming shortened V by 6 bases and J by 0 bases, and 8 bases separated the two germline ends. The CDR3 is made up of 13 amino acids. The DNA for the CDR3 is TGTGCCAGCAGGGGGGCGCCTAACTATGGCTACACCTTC. This encodes CASRGAPNYGYTF.

The V gene is TRBV10-2, the J gene TRBJ1-1, with D tentatively TRBD1 (5 bases). The CDR3 loop spans 12 amino acids. Germline V gene data show CDR1 as WSHSY and CDR2 as SAAADI. The V end lost 3 bases, the J end lost 9 bases, and 11 bases lay between the germline ends. The CDR3 sequence: CASSDGAWKAFF. CDR3 DNA sequence: TGCGCCAGCAGTGACGGGGCCTGGAAAGCTTTCTTT.

This chain links TRBV7-9 with TRBJ2-2, with D tentatively TRBD1 (5 bases). Germline CDR1 reads SEHNR; CDR2 reads FQNEAQ (reference sequence). V lost 1 base and J 0 bases, leaving 9 bases between the germline ends. The CDR3 runs to 16 residues. CDR3 sequence reads: CASSLEDSPNTGELFF. For the CDR3, the DNA is TGTGCCAGCAGCTTAGAAGACAGTCCGAACACCGGGGAGCTGTTTTTT.

The chain uses TRBV29-1 and TRBJ1-3, with D perhaps matching TRBD1 (5 bases). V gave up 6 bases and J gave up 1 base, with 16 bases separating them. From germline, CDR1 is SQVTM and CDR2 ANQGSEA. The CDR3 sequence is 15 residues long. CDR3 loop: CSVEPRRGSGNTIYF. CDR3 DNA sequence: TGCAGCGTGGAGCCCAGAAGGGGTTCTGGAAACACCATATATTTT. The variable domain in full, completed from reference TRBV29-1 and TRBJ1-3, reads SAVISQKPSRDICQRGTSLTIQCQVDSQVTMMFWYRQQPGQSLTLIATANQGSEATYESGFVIDKFPISRPNLTFSTLTVSNMSPEDSSIYLCSVEPRRGSGNTIYFGEGSWLTVV.

The rearrangement links TRBV15 to TRBJ2-5, with 13 bases aligning to TRBD2. CDR3 length equals 19 residues. Unmatched junction bases numbered 12, after V lost 0 bases and J lost 5 bases. Germline V CDR1 and CDR2: LNHNV, YYDKDF (reference sequence). The CDR3 loop is CATSRDLGPGLAGSETQYF. In DNA form, the CDR3 reads TGTGCCACCAGCAGAGATTTGGGTCCGGGACTAGCGGGATCGGAGACCCAGTACTTC. The full variable domain, with the rest looked up from reference TRBV15 and TRBJ2-5, is DAMVIQNPRYQVTQFGKPVTLSCSQTLNHNVMYWYQQKSSQAPKLLFHYYDKDFNNEADTPDNFQSRRPNTSFCFLDIRSPGLGDTAMYLCATSRDLGPGLAGSETQYFGPGTRLLVL.

The chain combines TRBV5-1 with TRBJ2-7; TRBD2 might be the D (6 bases). V was cut by 7 bases and J by 0 bases, with 17 bases left in between. Germline assignment: CDR1 SGHRS and CDR2 YFSETQ. The CDR3 spans 15 residues. The DNA for the CDR3 is TGCGCCAGCCTAGAGTGGACCGGGAGCTCCTACGAGCAGTACTTC. Translated, it gives CASLEWTGSSYEQYF.

The chain has TRBV13 and TRBJ2-2, with 10 bases fitting TRBD1. J lost 3 bases, V lost 4 bases, and 2 bases had no gene match. Germline CDR1 PRHDT, CDR2 FYEKMQ (reference sequence). This CDR3 region has 15 residues. CDR3 sequence reads: CASSSGTGDTGELFF. The CDR3 DNA sequence: TGTGCCAGCAGCTCCGGGACAGGGGACACCGGGGAGCTGTTTTTT.

This clone appeared a single time. J is TRBJ2-7 and V is TRBV7-6, with D unresolved. The CDR3 covers 14 residues. Germline CDR1 and CDR2: SGHVS and FNYEAQ. Trimming took 1 base from V and 1 from J, leaving 8 bases between them. The chain's CDR3 is CASSLEGSSYEQYF. CDR3 DNA sequence: TGTGCCAGCAGCTTAGAGGGCAGTTCCTACGAGCAGTACTTC. Full variable domain (remainder filled in from reference TRBV7-6 and TRBJ2-7): GAGVSQSPRYKVTKRGQDVALRCDPISGHVSLYWYRQALGQGPEFLTYFNYEAQQDKSGLPNDRFSAERPEGSISTLTIQRTEQRDSAMYRCASSLEGSSYEQYFGPGTRLTVT.

DNA of the CDR3: TGCGCAACGGCCGGGCCCACAGATACGCAGTATTTT. Amino acids: CATAGPTDTQYF. The chain has TRBV5-1 and TRBJ2-3; D call uncertain. CDR1 and CDR2 (germline): SGHRS, YFSETQ. The CDR3 is 12 amino acids.

The chain couples TRBV10-2 to TRBJ2-1, with TRBD2 identical over 11 bases. The V segment lost 4 bases and the J segment 5 bases; nucleotides outside the gene matches: 4. The CDR3 spans 15 residues. From germline, CDR1 is WSHSY and CDR2 SAAADI. CDR3 amino acids: CASSALTSGDNEQFF. In DNA form, the CDR3 reads TGCGCCAGCAGTGCCTTGACTAGCGGGGACAATGAGCAGTTCTTC.

The V and J genes are TRBV28 and TRBJ2-7; possibly TRBD2 for D (6 bases). The CDR3 has 14 amino acids. V was trimmed by 0 bases and J by 3 bases, leaving 9 bases between them. Germline V gene data show CDR1 as MDHEN and CDR2 as SYDVKM. The CDR3 loop reads CASSLWRGRYEQYF. DNA for the CDR3: TGTGCCAGCAGTTTATGGCGGGGACGCTACGAGCAGTACTTC.

The chain links TRBV5-4 to TRBJ1-2; D gene unclear. The CDR3 runs to 17 residues. Germline V gene data show CDR1 as SGHNT and CDR2 as YYREEE (reference sequence). The ends were cut back, 1 base at V and 2 bases at J, with 18 bases in the middle. Here the CDR3 DNA reads TGTGCCAGCAGCTTGTGGCAGCTAACAATCGAAAACTATGGCTACACCTTC. Translating it yields CASSLWQLTIENYGYTF.

The rearrangement uses TRBV21-1 and TRBJ2-3; the D segment call TRBD2 is taken from the table without a DNA check. TRBV21-1 is reported as a pseudogene. This CDR3 has 15 residues. In DNA, the CDR3 is TGTGCCAGTCGCTTAGCGGGGGCCCGCACAGATACGCAGTATTTT. Protein: CASRLAGARTDTQYF.

The J gene is TRBJ1-6, the V gene TRBV5-8, with 9 nucleotides matching TRBD1. The CDR3 is 14 residues long. Germline V gene lookup returns CDR1 SGHTS and CDR2 YDEGEE. J was trimmed by 11 bases and V by 3 bases; bases with no gene match: 6. The CDR3 is CASSSGQGGTPLHF. The CDR3 DNA reads TGTGCCAGCAGCTCGGGACAGGGTGGTACACCCCTCCACTTT.

The chain is built from TRBV7-9 and TRBJ1-1; D call uncertain. The V end was cut by 1 base, the J end by 5 bases, with 5 bases between. The CDR3 is 12 residues long. Germline V gives CDR1 SEHNR, CDR2 FQNEAQ (reference sequence). For the CDR3, the DNA is TGTGCCAGCAGCTTAGGGGTGACTGAAGCTTTCTTT. Residues: CASSLGVTEAFF.

A single count supports this clone. The chain combines TRBV5-8 with TRBJ2-3; D is possibly TRBD2 (5 bases). CDR3 length: 11 residues. Germline CDR1 and CDR2: SGHTS and YDEGEE. The V end lost 1 base, the J end lost 10 bases, and 7 bases lay between the germline ends. The CDR3 bases are TGTGCCAGCAGCTTGTTGGACTCGCAGTATTTT. Its protein is CASSLLDSQYF. Supplemented by reference TRBV5-8 and TRBJ2-3, the full variable domain reads EAGVTQSPTHLIKTRGQQATLRCSPISGHTSVYWYQQALGLGLQFLLWYDEGEERNRGNFPPRFSGRQFPNYSSELNVNALELEDSALYLCASSLLDSQYFGPGTRLTVL.

J is TRBJ2-1 and V is TRBV2; D unclear. Looked up from germline, CDR1 is SNHLY and CDR2 is FYNNEI. CDR3 size: 13 residues. The germline V and J ends were trimmed by 11 bases and 4 bases, with 15 bases remaining between them. In DNA form, the CDR3 reads TGTGCCGGACGTAACTATCGTTACAATGAGCAGTTCTTC. It encodes CAGRNYRYNEQFF.

The chain uses TRBV27 and TRBJ2-1; 7 bases map to TRBD2. Germline CDR1 and CDR2: MNHEY and SMNVEV (reference sequence). This CDR3 is built from 14 residues. V lost 2 bases, J lost 3 bases, and 1 base stayed unmatched. The chain's CDR3 is CASSLAGVYNEQFF. CDR3 coding DNA: TGTGCCAGCAGTTTAGCGGGGGTCTACAATGAGCAGTTCTTC.